Each of the 24 T cell receptor beta chains below was sequenced from the same sample in a study of T-cell memory formation after mild COVID-19. TCRdb redid the calling of the 5' RACE reads with MiXCR, one entry per CDR3 protein. The data contain just under 350,000 distinct CDR3 sequences, about an eighth of them singletons. Material: PBMCs or a T cell subset sorted from them (not recorded which). These receptors originate from a man in his late teens or twenties who had mild COVID-19 (a few samples of this study predate the infection). Cell type and time point are not known.

This clonotype has more than one count but fewer than ten. This chain uses TRBV23-1 with TRBJ2-2, with 8 bases aligning to TRBD1. TRBV23-1 is given ORF status, its function remaining uncertain. The V and J ends lost 3 bases and 7 bases, in that order; junction bases with no gene match: 7. This CDR3 region has 15 residues. CDR3 amino acids: CASSHQDREGGELFF. CDR3 sequence (DNA): TGCGCCAGCAGTCACCAGGACAGGGAAGGCGGGGAGCTGTTTTTT.

There are a few counts of this clonotype. The rearrangement joins TRBV3-1 to TRBJ2-5, with TRBD2 identical over 9 bases. Germline V gives CDR1 LGHDT, CDR2 YNNKEL (reference sequence). Trimming at V came to 3 bases and at J to 5 bases, leaving 4 bases not matched to a gene. CDR3 length: 14 residues. CDR3 loop: CASSQASGAETQYF. CDR3 DNA: TGTGCCAGCAGCCAGGCTAGCGGGGCGGAGACCCAGTACTTC.

This sequence joins TRBV6-1 and TRBJ1-4; D uncertain. Germline CDR1 and CDR2: MNHNS and SASEGT. CDR3 length equals 15 residues. Trimming removed 4 bases at V and 8 bases at J, with 17 bases between. The CDR3 coding sequence is TGTGCCAGCAGTGTCCGTCGGGATCGAAGGGAAAAACTGTTTTTT. As protein: CASSVRRDRREKLFF.

This clonotype was seen more than once but under ten times. V and J are TRBV20-1 and TRBJ2-1; D gene uncertain. From germline, CDR1 is DFQATT and CDR2 SNEGSKA (reference sequence). This CDR3 has 15 residues. Between the trimmed V and J ends, which lost 6 bases and 3 bases, there was a span of 18 bases. The CDR3 sequence: CSATTVRRNYNEQFF. DNA of the CDR3: TGCAGTGCAACGACCGTGCGGCGGAACTACAATGAGCAGTTCTTC.

This clonotype was seen more than once but under ten times. V usage is TRBV20-1 and J usage is TRBJ2-2; possibly TRBD1 for D (7 bases). This CDR3 spans 15 amino acids. Looked up from germline, CDR1 is DFQATT and CDR2 is SNEGSKA (reference sequence). Trimming removed 5 bases from V and 0 bases from J, with 13 bases in between. CDR3 sequence: CSAPGDSANTGELFF. The CDR3 DNA follows: TGCAGTGCTCCGGGGGACAGTGCGAACACCGGGGAGCTGTTTTTT.

This clonotype appeared a few times. One end of the junction varies from germline; a read error may be responsible. The chain couples TRBV7-7 to TRBJ2-3, with 9 nucleotides matching TRBD2. CDR1 is SSHAT, CDR2 FNYEAQ, per germline (reference sequence). The CDR3 is made up of 15 amino acids. The DNA for the CDR3 is TGTGCTAGCAGCTTGGGCGGGGGGGCCACAGATACGCAGTATTTT. Encoded protein: CASSLGGGATDTQYF.

In its sample, this clonotype was seen a few times. The rearrangement links TRBV5-1 to TRBJ2-7, with D unclear. V was shortened by 6 bases and J by 3 bases, with 13 bases between the two germline ends. Germline CDR1 SGHRS, CDR2 YFSETQ. This CDR3 is 13 amino acids long. For the CDR3, the DNA is TGCGCCAGCATAGGCTGGCACCTCTACGAGCAGTACGTC. This gives the protein CASIGWHLYEQYV.

The J gene is TRBJ1-6, the V gene TRBV10-3; weak D call: TRBD1 (5 bases). Germline V CDR1 and CDR2: ENHRY, SYGVKD. The CDR3 covers 14 residues. V dropped 8 bases and J dropped 2 bases, with 10 bases sitting between them. The CDR3 sequence is CAIAQGAYNSPLHF. CDR3 coding DNA: TGTGCCATCGCGCAGGGCGCCTATAATTCACCCCTCCACTTT.

The gene calls are TRBV7-9 and TRBJ1-2, with unresolved D. Germline V gene lookup returns CDR1 SEHNR and CDR2 FQNEAQ (reference sequence). Trimming took 5 bases from V and 6 from J, leaving 16 bases between them. CDR3 length equals 14 residues. CDR3 sequence (DNA): TGTGCCAGCAGCATACCCGCATCGAAGAATGGCTACACCTTC. Protein sequence: CASSIPASKNGYTF.

This chain links TRBV27 with TRBJ2-5; a possible D gene is TRBD1 (6 bases). Germline CDR1 and CDR2: MNHEY and SMNVEV (reference sequence). V shed 8 bases and J shed 5 bases, with 15 bases lying between them. This CDR3 is built from 13 residues. CDR3 sequence reads: CASGPGQRETQYF. The CDR3 DNA reads TGTGCCAGCGGGCCCGGACAGCGGGAGACCCAGTACTTC.

The chain uses TRBV7-3 and TRBJ2-3; TRBD2 matches 11 bases. The CDR3 loop spans 16 amino acids. Germline V gene sequence: CDR1 SGHTA, CDR2 FQGTGA. V gave up 3 bases and J gave up 4 bases; unmatched junction bases: 6. DNA of the CDR3: TGTGCCAGCAGCTTTAGCGGGGGGGCGTCGGCAGATACGCAGTATTTT. It translates to CASSFSGGASADTQYF. Complete variable domain (other parts from reference TRBV7-3 and TRBJ2-3): GAGVSQTPSNKVTEKGKYVELRCDPISGHTALYWYRQSLGQGPEFLIYFQGTGAADDSGLPNDRFFAVRPEGSVSTLKIQRTERGDSAVYLCASSFSGGASADTQYFGPGTRLTVL.

The CDR3 spells CASKWDTDTQYF. The CDR3 DNA is TGTGCCAGCAAGTGGGACACAGATACGCAGTATTTT. This chain connects TRBV2 to TRBJ2-3; D unclear. Germline V gene sequence: CDR1 SNHLY, CDR2 FYNNEI. CDR3 size: 12 residues. V lost 7 bases, J lost 2 bases, and 7 bases lay in between. Full variable domain (missing parts from reference TRBV2 and TRBJ2-3): EPEVTQTPSHQVTQMGQEVILRCVPISNHLYFYWYRQILGQKVEFLVSFYNNEISEKSEIFDDQFSVERPDGSNFTLKIRSTKLEDSAMYFCASKWDTDTQYFGPGTRLTVL.

Only a few counts were recorded for this clonotype. The V call is TRBV20-1, the J call TRBJ2-7; either TRBD1 or TRBD2 may fit D (5 bases each). The CDR3 loop spans 15 amino acids. Germline V gene sequence: CDR1 DFQATT, CDR2 SNEGSKA (reference sequence). The V end lost 3 bases, the J end lost 5 bases, and 20 bases lay between the germline ends. CDR3 in amino acids: CSARAWGSQGDEQYF. CDR3 DNA sequence: TGCAGTGCTAGGGCGTGGGGGTCTCAGGGCGACGAGCAGTACTTC.

This clonotype was counted ten times or more. V and J are TRBV7-2 and TRBJ2-1; TRBD1 might be the D (6 bases). Deletions cut 1 base from V and 7 bases from J, with 11 bases between. CDR1 and CDR2 (germline): SGHTA, FQGNSA. This CDR3 contains 14 residues. The CDR3 DNA reads as TGTGCCAGCAGCTTAGACAGGGCTTCGAATGAGCAGTTCTTC. This translates into CASSLDRASNEQFF.

V gene TRBV12-3 or TRBV12-4 combines with J gene TRBJ2-1; the D gene could be TRBD1 or TRBD2 (6 bases each). The CDR3 is made up of 16 amino acids. Trimming took 1 base from V and 6 from J, leaving 16 bases between them. Written as DNA, the CDR3 is TGTGCCAGCAGTTTAGTCGGAGGGTGGGGGGCCAATGAGCAGTTCTTC. It is translated as CASSLVGGWGANEQFF.

The CDR3 DNA follows: TGTGCCAGCAGGCGGAGCGCGAACACCGGGGAGCTGTTTTTT. Encoded protein: CASRRSANTGELFF. This rearrangement joins TRBV6-1 to TRBJ2-2; D unresolved. This CDR3 contains 14 residues. V lost 6 bases and J lost 0, with 8 bases in between. Germline-derived CDR1 and CDR2 are MNHNS and SASEGT.

CDR3 region: CASSSTGVATEAFF. Written as DNA, the CDR3 is TGTGCCAGCAGCTCGACAGGGGTCGCGACTGAAGCTTTCTTT. V and J are TRBV7-9 and TRBJ1-1, with TRBD1 identical over 8 bases. V dropped 4 bases and J dropped 5; count of bases not matched to a gene: 6. The CDR3 loop spans 14 amino acids. Germline V gene data show CDR1 as SEHNR and CDR2 as FQNEAQ (reference sequence).

The chain carries TRBV28 and TRBJ1-2; possible D gene TRBD1, 6 bases. V lost 4 bases and J lost 0, with 15 bases in between. This CDR3 spans 16 amino acids. The V gene's germline CDR1 is MDHEN and CDR2 SYDVKM. The chain's CDR3 is CASSSGGARSNYGYTF. In nucleotides, the CDR3 is TGTGCCAGCAGTTCGGGGGGGGCACGTTCTAACTATGGCTACACCTTC.

This clonotype has ten or more counts. The V and J genes are TRBV18 and TRBJ1-1; unclear D gene. Between the trimmed V and J ends, which lost 2 bases and 1 base, there was a span of 8 bases. The CDR3 runs 14 residues. Germline V lookup: CDR1 KGHSH, CDR2 LQKENI. For the CDR3, the DNA is TGTGCCAGCTCACCATGGTCCGGGAACACTGAAGCTTTCTTT. Its translation is CASSPWSGNTEAFF.

This clonotype was recorded a few times. V usage is TRBV7-2 and J usage is TRBJ2-3; D uncertain. Germline-derived CDR1 and CDR2 are SGHTA and FQGNSA. Trimming removed 3 bases from V and 2 bases from J, with 12 bases in between. This CDR3 contains 15 residues. The CDR3 region is CASSFRKRDTDTQYF. The CDR3 DNA is TGTGCCAGCAGCTTTCGAAAGCGCGACACAGATACGCAGTATTTT.

This clonotype was detected many times. The J gene is TRBJ2-2, the V gene TRBV24-1, with D perhaps TRBD1 or TRBD2 (5 bases each). V was pared by 3 bases and J by 0 bases, with 10 bases between. Germline CDR1 and CDR2: KGHDR and SFDVKD. This CDR3 has 16 residues. The CDR3 sequence: CATSDTGTANTGELFF. The CDR3 coding sequence is TGTGCCACCAGTGATACCGGGACGGCGAACACCGGGGAGCTGTTTTTT.

This clonotype was recorded many times. The V gene is TRBV4-3, the J gene TRBJ2-3; D tentatively fits TRBD1 or TRBD2 (5 bases each). Germline V gives CDR1 LGHNA, CDR2 YSLEER. Trimming cost V 2 bases and J 2 bases, with 14 bases left between them. The CDR3 spans 16 residues. The CDR3, as DNA: TGCGCCAGCAGCCAAAACGGGGCGAGTTCCACAGATACGCAGTATTTT. It specifies CASSQNGASSTDTQYF.

The sample holds a few counts of this clonotype. The chain employs TRBV7-2 and TRBJ2-3; TRBD1 is a possible D gene (6 bases). This CDR3 has 19 residues. CDR1 is SGHTA, CDR2 FQGNSA, per germline. Trimming removed 5 bases at V and 0 bases at J, with 24 bases between. The CDR3 protein is CASSRFKTLRTASTDTQYF. The CDR3 region has the DNA TGTGCCAGCAGCCGATTTAAAACCCTCCGGACAGCTAGCACAGATACGCAGTATTTT. Full variable domain (rest looked up from reference TRBV7-2 and TRBJ2-3): GAGVSQSPSNKVTEKGKDVELRCDPISGHTALYWYRQSLGQGLEFLIYFQGNSAPDKSGLPSDRFSAERTGGSVSTLTIQRTQQEDSAVYLCASSRFKTLRTASTDTQYFGPGTRLTVL.

There are a few counts of this clonotype. The V and J genes are TRBV5-1 and TRBJ2-2; the D is unclear. CDR1 and CDR2 (germline): SGHRS, YFSETQ. This CDR3 comprises 14 residues. Between the trimmed V and J ends, which lost 4 bases and 1 base, there was a span of 8 bases. DNA of the CDR3: TGCGCCAGCAGCGGAGACTGGAACACCGGGGAGCTGTTTTTT. Amino acid sequence: CASSGDWNTGELFF.